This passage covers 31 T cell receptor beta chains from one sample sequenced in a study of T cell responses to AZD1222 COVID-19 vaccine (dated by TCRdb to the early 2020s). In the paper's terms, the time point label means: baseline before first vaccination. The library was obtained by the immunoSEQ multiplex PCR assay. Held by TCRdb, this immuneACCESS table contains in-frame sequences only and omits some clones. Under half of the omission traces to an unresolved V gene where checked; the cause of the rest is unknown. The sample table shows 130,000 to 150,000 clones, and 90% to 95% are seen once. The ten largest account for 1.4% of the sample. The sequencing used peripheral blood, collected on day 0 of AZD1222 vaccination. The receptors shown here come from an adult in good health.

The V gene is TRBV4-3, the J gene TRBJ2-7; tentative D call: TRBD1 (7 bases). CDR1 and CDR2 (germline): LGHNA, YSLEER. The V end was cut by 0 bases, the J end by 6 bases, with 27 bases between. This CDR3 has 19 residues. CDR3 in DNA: TGCGCCAGCAGCCAAGACGACAGGGCGGCTAGCGATTCAACGATCGAGCAGTACTTC. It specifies CASSQDDRAASDSTIEQYF.

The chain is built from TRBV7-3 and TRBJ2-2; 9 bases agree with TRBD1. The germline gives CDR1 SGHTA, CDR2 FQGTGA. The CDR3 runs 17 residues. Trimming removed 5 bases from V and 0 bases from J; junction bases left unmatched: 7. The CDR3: CASSKHRGPTNTGELFF. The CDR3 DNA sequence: TGTGCCAGCAGCAAGCACAGGGGGCCGACGAACACCGGGGAGCTGTTTTTT.

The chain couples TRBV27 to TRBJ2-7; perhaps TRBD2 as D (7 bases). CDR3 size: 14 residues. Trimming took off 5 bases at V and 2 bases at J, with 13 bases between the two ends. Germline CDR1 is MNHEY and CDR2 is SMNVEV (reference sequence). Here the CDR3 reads CASSPGEGAYEQYF. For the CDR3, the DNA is TGTGCCAGCAGTCCCGGGGAGGGGGCCTACGAGCAGTACTTC.

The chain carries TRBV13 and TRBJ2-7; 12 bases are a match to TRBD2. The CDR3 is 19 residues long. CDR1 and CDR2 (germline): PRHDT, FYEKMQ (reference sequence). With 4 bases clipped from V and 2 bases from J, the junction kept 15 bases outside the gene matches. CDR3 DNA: TGTGCCAGCAGCTCTACCCGACTAGCGGGAGAGTTTGGGGCCTACGAGCAGTACTTC. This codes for CASSSTRLAGEFGAYEQYF.

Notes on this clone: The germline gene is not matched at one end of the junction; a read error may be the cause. CDR3: CASSYSIAGGTEAFF. The CDR3 DNA is TGTGCCAGCAGCTACTCTATAGCGGGGGGCACTGAAGCTTTCTTT. The gene calls are TRBV6-5 and TRBJ1-1; TRBD1 might be the D (5 bases). The CDR3 runs to 15 residues. Germline-derived CDR1 and CDR2 are MNHEY and SVGAGI.

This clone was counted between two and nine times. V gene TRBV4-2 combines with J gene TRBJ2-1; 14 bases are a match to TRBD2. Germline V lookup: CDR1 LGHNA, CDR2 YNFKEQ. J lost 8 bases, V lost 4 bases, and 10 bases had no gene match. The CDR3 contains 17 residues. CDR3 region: CASSPGLTSGGEDEQFF. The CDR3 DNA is TGTGCCAGCAGCCCGGGCCTGACTAGCGGGGGGGAGGATGAGCAGTTCTTC.

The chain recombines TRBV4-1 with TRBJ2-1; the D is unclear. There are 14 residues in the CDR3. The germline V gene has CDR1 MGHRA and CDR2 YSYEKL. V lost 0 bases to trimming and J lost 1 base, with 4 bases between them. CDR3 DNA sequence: TGCGCCAGCAGCCAAGAGTTTTCCTACAATGAGCAGTTCTTC. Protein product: CASSQEFSYNEQFF.

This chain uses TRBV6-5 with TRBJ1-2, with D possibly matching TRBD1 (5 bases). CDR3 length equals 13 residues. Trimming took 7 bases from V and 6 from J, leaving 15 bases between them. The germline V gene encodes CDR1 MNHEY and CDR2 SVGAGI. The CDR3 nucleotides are TGTGCCAGCACCCGGGGGGGGTTCGATGGCTACACCTTC. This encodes CASTRGGFDGYTF.

As DNA, the CDR3 is TGTGCCAGCAGTTCCCGGGGTATTCTTGCTGGGGCCAACGTCCTGACTTTC. This gives the protein CASSSRGILAGANVLTF. This chain uses TRBV27 with TRBJ2-6, with D perhaps TRBD2 (5 bases). Germline loops: CDR1 MNHEY, CDR2 SMNVEV (reference sequence). Trimming stripped 4 bases from V and 2 bases from J, with 15 bases between. This CDR3 comprises 17 residues. Together with reference TRBV27 and TRBJ2-6, the CDR3 gives the full variable domain: EAQVTQNPRYLITVTGKKLTVTCSQNMNHEYMSWYRQDPGLGLRQIYYSMNVEVTDKGDVPEGYKVSRKEKRNFPLILESPSPNQTSLYFCASSSRGILAGANVLTFGAGSRLTVL.

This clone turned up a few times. The CDR3: CATAWTLGEKLFF. The CDR3 region has the DNA TGTGCCACGGCCTGGACCTTAGGTGAAAAACTGTTTTTT. The V and J genes are TRBV30 and TRBJ1-4; D gene uncertain. Trimming left V 8 bases short and J 7 bases short, with 17 bases between. Germline loops: CDR1 GTSNPN, CDR2 SVGIG (reference sequence). This CDR3 is 13 amino acids long.

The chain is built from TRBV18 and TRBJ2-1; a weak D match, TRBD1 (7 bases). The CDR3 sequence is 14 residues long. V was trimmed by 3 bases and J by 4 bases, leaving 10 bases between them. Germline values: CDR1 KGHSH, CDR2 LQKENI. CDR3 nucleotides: TGTGCCAGCTCACCTGCGGGACAGTACAATGAGCAGTTCTTC. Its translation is CASSPAGQYNEQFF.

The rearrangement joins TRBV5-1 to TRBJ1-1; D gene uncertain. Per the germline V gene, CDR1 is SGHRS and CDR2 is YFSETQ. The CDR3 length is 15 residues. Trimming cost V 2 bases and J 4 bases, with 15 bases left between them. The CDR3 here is CASSFWEAGSTEAFF. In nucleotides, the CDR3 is TGCGCCAGCAGCTTTTGGGAGGCGGGGAGCACTGAAGCTTTCTTT.

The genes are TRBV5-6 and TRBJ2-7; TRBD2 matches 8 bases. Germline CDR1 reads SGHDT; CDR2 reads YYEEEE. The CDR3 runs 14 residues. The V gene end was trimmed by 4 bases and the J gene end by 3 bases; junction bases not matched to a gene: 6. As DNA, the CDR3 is TGTGCCAGCAGCCAGGGACTAGGGATCTACGAGCAGTACTTC. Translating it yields CASSQGLGIYEQYF.

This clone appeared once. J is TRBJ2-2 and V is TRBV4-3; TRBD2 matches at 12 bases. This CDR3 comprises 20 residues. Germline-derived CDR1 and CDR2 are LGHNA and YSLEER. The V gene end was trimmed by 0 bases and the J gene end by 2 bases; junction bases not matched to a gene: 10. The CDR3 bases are TGCGCCAGCAGCCAAGATCTCGGACTAGCGGGGAAGGCAAACACCGGGGAGCTGTTTTTT. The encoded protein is CASSQDLGLAGKANTGELFF.

The CDR3 sequence is CASSTPSGGRNSPLHF. CDR3 bases: TGTGCCAGTAGTACACCCTCCGGGGGCAGGAATTCACCCCTCCACTTT. The V gene is TRBV19, the J gene TRBJ1-6, with TRBD1 as a possible D gene (6 bases). The V end lost 4 bases, the J end lost 7 bases, and 17 bases lay between the germline ends. The CDR3 runs to 16 residues. Germline assignment: CDR1 LNHDA and CDR2 SQIVND (reference sequence).

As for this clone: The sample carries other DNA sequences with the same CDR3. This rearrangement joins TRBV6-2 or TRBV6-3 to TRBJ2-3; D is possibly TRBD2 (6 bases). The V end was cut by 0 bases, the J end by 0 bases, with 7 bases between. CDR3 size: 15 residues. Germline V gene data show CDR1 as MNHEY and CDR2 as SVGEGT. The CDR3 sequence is CASSYSRGSTDTQYF. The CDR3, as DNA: TGTGCCAGCAGTTACTCGCGGGGCAGCACAGATACGCAGTATTTT.

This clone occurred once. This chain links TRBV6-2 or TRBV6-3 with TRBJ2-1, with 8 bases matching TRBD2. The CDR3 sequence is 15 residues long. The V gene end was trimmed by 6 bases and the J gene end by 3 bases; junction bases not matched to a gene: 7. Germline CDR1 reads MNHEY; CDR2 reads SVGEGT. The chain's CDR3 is CASSPPGLDYNEQFF. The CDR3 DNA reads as TGTGCCAGCAGCCCACCGGGACTAGACTACAATGAGCAGTTCTTC.

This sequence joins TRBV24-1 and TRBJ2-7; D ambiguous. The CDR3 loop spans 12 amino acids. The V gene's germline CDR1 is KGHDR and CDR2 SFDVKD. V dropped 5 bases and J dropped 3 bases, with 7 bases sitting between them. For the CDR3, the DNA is TGTGCCACCAGTGGCCTCGGCTACGAGCAGTACTTC. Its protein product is CATSGLGYEQYF.

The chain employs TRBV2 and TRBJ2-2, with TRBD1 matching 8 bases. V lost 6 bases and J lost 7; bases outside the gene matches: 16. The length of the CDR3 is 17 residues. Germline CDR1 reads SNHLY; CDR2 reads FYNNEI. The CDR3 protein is CASRYGQGNGIGGELFF. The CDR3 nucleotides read TGTGCCAGCAGATACGGACAGGGAAACGGTATCGGCGGGGAGCTGTTTTTT. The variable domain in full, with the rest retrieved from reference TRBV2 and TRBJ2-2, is EPEVTQTPSHQVTQMGQEVILRCVPISNHLYFYWYRQILGQKVEFLVSFYNNEISEKSEIFDDQFSVERPDGSNFTLKIRSTKLEDSAMYFCASRYGQGNGIGGELFFGEGSRLTVL.

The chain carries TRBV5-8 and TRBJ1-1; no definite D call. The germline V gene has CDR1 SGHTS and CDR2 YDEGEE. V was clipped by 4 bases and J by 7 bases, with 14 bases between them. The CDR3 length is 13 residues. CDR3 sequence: CASSPTSRGEAFF. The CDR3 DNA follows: TGTGCCAGCAGCCCTACTAGCCGGGGTGAAGCTTTCTTT. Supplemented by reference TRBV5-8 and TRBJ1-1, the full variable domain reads EAGVTQSPTHLIKTRGQQATLRCSPISGHTSVYWYQQALGLGLQFLLWYDEGEERNRGNFPPRFSGRQFPNYSSELNVNALELEDSALYLCASSPTSRGEAFFGQGTRLTVV.

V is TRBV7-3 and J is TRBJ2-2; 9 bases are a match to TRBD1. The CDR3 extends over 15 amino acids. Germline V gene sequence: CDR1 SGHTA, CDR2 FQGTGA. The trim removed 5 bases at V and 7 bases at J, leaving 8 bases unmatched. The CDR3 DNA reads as TGTGCCAGCAGCCCAAGGACAGGGGCCGTCGGGGAGCTGTTTTTT. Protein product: CASSPRTGAVGELFF.

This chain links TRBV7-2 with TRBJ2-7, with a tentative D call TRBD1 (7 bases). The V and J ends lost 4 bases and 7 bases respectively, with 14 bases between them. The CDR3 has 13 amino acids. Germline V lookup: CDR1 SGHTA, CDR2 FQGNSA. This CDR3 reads CASSYPGGREQYF. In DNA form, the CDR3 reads TGTGCCAGCAGCTACCCAGGGGGGAGGGAGCAGTACTTC.

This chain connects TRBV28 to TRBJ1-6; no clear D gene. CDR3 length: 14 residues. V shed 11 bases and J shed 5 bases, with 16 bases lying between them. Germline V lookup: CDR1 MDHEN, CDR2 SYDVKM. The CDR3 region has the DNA TGTGCCCACCGTCGCCGACAAGATAATTCACCCCTCCACTTT. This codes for CAHRRRQDNSPLHF.

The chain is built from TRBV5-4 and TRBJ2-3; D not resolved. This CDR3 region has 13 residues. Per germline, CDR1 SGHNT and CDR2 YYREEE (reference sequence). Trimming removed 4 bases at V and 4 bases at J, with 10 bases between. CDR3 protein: CASSPTNADTQYF. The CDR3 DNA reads TGTGCCAGCAGCCCTACCAACGCAGATACGCAGTATTTT. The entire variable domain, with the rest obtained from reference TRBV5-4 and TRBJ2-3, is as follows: ETGVTQSPTHLIKTRGQQVTLRCSSQSGHNTVSWYQQALGQGPQFIFQYYREEENGRGNFPPRFSGLQFPNYSSELNVNALELDDSALYLCASSPTNADTQYFGPGTRLTVL.

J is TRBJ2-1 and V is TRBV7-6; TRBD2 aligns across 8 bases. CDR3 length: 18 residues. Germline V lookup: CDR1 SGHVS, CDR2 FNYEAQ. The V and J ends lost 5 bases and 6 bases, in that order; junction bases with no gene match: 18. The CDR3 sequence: CASSRVVSGGPNLNEQFF. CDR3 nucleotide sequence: TGTGCCAGCAGCCGCGTCGTATCGGGGGGGCCCAACCTCAATGAGCAGTTCTTC.

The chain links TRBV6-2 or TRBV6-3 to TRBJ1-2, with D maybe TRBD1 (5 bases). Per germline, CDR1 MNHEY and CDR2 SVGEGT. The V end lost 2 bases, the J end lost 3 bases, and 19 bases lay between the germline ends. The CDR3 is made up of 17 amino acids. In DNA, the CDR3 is TGTGCCAGCAGTTACGTCCTCGGGGACGCCCCACACTATGGCTACACCTTC. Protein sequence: CASSYVLGDAPHYGYTF.

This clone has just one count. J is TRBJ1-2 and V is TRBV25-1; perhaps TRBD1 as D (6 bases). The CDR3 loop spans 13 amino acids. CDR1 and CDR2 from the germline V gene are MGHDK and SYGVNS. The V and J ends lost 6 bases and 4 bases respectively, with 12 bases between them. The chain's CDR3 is CASRRGAGYGYTF. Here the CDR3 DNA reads TGTGCCAGCAGGAGGGGGGCAGGCTATGGCTACACCTTC.

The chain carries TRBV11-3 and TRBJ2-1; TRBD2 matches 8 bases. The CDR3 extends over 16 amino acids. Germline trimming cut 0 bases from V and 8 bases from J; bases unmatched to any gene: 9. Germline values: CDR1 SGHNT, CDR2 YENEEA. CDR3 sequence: CASSLEISGTAHEQFF. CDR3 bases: TGTGCCAGCAGCTTAGAAATTAGCGGGACGGCCCATGAGCAGTTCTTC.

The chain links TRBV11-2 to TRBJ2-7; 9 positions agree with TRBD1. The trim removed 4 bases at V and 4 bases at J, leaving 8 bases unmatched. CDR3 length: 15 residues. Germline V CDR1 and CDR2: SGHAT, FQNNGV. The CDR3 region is CASSSLRQGDYEQYF. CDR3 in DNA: TGTGCCAGCAGCTCATTAAGACAGGGGGATTACGAGCAGTACTTC.

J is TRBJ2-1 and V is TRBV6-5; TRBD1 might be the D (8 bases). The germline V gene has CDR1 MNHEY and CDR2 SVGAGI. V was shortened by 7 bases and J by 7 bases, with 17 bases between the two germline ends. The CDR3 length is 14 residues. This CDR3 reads CASNRGGERNEQFF. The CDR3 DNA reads TGTGCCAGCAACAGGGGGGGTGAGCGAAATGAGCAGTTCTTC.

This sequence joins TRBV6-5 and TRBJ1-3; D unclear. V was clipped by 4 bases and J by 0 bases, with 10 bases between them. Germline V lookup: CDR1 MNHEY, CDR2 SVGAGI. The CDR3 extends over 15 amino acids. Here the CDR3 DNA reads TGTGCCAGCAGTTCCCCGCGGATCTCTGGAAACACCATATATTTT. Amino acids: CASSSPRISGNTIYF.